The source of this T cell receptor (beta chain) is a study of cytotoxic CD8 clonotypes in ibrutinib-treated CLL. Study-wide results and caveats: Researchers report that baseline clonality outpaced age-matched healthy donors and tracked circulating CD8+ T-cell counts.

Germline CDR1 reads LNHNV; CDR2 reads YYDKDF (reference sequence). The length of the CDR3 is 14 residues. J lost 7 bases, V lost 0 bases, and 5 bases had no gene match. Points on this clone: Its cognate antigen is unknown.

TCRdb keeps only in-frame clones here, not all; method: immunoSEQ multiplex PCR. The sample yields under 200,000 clones, around 84% seen once. This TCR was recovered from a human donor with chronic lymphocytic leukemia. The V and J genes are TRBV15 and TRBJ1-2, with TRBD1 matching over 7 bases. The sample in question was PBMCs, obtained after 12 months of ibrutinib treatment. CDR3 residues: CATSRDRGGSGYTF. CDR3 bases: TGTGCCACCAGCAGAGATCGAGGGGGCTCTGGCTACACCTTC.